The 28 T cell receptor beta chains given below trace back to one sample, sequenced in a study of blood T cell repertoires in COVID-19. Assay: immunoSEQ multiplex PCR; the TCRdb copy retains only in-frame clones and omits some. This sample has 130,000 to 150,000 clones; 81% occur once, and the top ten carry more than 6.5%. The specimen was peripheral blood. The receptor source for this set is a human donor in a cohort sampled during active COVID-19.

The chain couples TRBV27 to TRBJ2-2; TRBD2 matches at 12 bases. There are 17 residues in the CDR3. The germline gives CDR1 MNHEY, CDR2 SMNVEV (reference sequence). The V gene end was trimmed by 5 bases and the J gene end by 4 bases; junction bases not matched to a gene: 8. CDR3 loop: CASSRNLLAGGTGELFF. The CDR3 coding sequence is TGTGCCAGCAGTCGCAACCTACTAGCGGGAGGCACCGGGGAGCTGTTTTTT.

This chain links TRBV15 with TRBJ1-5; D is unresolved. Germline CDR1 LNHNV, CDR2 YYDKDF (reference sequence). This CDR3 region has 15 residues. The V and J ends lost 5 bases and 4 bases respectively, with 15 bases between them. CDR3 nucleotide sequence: TGTGCCACCAGCTCACCTGCGGGAGGGAATCAGCCCCAGCATTTT. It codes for CATSSPAGGNQPQHF.

For the CDR3, the DNA is TGTGCCAGCAGCTTCCCCCACACCGGGACTCTAACGAGGGGTGAGCAGTTCTTC. It codes for CASSFPHTGTLTRGEQFF. The chain couples TRBV11-2 to TRBJ2-1; TRBD2 is a possible D gene (6 bases). This CDR3 spans 18 amino acids. Germline V gives CDR1 SGHAT, CDR2 FQNNGV. The V gene lost 3 bases and the J gene lost 9 bases, with 27 bases spanning the gap.

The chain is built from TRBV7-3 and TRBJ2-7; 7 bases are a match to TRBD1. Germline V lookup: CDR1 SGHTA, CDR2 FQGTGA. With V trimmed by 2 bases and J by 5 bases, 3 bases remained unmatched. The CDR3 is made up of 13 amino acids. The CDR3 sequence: CASSLRQGDEQYF. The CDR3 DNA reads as TGTGCCAGCAGCTTACGACAGGGTGACGAGCAGTACTTC.

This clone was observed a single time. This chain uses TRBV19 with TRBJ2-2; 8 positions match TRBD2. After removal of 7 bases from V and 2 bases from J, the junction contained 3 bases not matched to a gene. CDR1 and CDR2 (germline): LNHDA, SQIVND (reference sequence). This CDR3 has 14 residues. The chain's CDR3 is CASTLAGNTGELFF. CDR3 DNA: TGTGCCAGTACGTTAGCGGGAAACACCGGGGAGCTGTTTTTT.

Here the CDR3 DNA reads TGTGCCATCAGTGAGCCAACCAGGAGTCAGGGCTACGAGCAGTACTTC. The encoded protein is CAISEPTRSQGYEQYF. V usage is TRBV10-3 and J usage is TRBJ2-7, with a tentative D call TRBD1 (5 bases). Germline lookup yields CDR1 ENHRY and CDR2 SYGVKD. The CDR3 is 16 residues long. Trimming removed 2 bases at V and 3 bases at J, with 17 bases between.

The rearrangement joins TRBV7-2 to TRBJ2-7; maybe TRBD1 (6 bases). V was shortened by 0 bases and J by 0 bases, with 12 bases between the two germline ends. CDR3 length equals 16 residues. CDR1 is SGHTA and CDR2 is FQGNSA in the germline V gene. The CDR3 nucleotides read TGTGCCAGCAGCTTAGCGGGGGCAGACTACTCCTACGAGCAGTACTTC. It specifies CASSLAGADYSYEQYF.

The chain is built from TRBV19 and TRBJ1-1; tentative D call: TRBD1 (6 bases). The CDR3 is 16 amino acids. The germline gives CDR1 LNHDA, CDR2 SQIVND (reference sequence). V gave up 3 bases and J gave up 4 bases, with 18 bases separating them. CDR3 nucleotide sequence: TGTGCCAGTAGTATCCAGGGGTCCCCTCAGGGCACTGAAGCTTTCTTT. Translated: CASSIQGSPQGTEAFF.

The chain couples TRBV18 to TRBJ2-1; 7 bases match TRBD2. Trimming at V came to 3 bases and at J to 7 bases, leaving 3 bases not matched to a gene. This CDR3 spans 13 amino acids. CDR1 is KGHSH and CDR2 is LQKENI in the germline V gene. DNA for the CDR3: TGTGCCAGCTCACCTGGACTAGGTAATGAGCAGTTCTTC. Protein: CASSPGLGNEQFF.

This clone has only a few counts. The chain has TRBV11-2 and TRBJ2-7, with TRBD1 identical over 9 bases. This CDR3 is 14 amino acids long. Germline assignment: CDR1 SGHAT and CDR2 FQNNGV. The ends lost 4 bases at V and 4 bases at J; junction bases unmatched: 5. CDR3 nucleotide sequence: TGTGCCAGCAGCTCAGGACAGGGGTGGTACGAGCAGTACTTC. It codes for CASSSGQGWYEQYF.

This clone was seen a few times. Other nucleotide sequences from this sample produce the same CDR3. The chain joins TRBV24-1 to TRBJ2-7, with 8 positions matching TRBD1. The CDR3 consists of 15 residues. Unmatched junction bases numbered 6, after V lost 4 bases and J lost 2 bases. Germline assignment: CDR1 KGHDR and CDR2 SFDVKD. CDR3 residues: CATSDPRDRTYEQYF. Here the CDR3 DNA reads TGTGCCACCAGTGACCCCCGGGACAGGACCTACGAGCAGTACTTC.

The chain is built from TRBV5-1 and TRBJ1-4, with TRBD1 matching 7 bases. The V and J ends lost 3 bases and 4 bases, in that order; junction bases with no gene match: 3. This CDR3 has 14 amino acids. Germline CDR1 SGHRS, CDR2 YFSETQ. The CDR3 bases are TGCGCCAGCAGCTCTGGGACAGATAATGAAAAACTGTTTTTT. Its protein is CASSSGTDNEKLFF.

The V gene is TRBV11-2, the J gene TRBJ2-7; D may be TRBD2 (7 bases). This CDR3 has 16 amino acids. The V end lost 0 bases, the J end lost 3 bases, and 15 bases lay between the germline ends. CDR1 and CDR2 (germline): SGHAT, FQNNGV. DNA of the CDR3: TGTGCCAGCAGCTTAGATAGGGGCGGGGGCGGCTACGAGCAGTACTTC. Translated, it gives CASSLDRGGGGYEQYF.

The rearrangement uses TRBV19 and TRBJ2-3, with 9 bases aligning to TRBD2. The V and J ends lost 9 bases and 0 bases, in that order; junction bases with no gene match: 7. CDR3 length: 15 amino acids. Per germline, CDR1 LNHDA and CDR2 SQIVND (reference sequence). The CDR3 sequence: CASQATSGSTDTQYF. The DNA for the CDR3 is TGTGCCAGCCAGGCGACTAGCGGTAGCACAGATACGCAGTATTTT.

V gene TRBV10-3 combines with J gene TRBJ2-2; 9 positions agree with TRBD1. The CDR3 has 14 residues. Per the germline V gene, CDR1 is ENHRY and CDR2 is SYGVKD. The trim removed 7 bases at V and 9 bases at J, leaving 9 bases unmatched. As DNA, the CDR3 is TGTGCCATCACCCAGACAGGGGGAGTCCGGGAGCTGTTTTTT. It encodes CAITQTGGVRELFF.

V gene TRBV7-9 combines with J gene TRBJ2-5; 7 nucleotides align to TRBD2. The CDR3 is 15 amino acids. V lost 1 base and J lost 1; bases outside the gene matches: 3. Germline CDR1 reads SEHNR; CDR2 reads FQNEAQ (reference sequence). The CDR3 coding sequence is TGTGCCAGCAGCTTAGGGTGGGGGGGCCAAGAGACCCAGTACTTC. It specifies CASSLGWGGQETQYF.

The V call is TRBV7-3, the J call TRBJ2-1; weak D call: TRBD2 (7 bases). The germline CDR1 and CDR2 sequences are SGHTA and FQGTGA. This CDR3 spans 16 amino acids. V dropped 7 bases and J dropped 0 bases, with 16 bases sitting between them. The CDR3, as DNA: TGTGCCAGCACCCCTGCGGGGGCCAGCTCCTACAATGAGCAGTTCTTC. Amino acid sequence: CASTPAGASSYNEQFF.

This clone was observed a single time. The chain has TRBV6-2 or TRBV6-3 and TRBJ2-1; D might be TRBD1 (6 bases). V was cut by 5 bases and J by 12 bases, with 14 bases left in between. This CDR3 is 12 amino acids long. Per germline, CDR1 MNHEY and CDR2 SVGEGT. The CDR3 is CASSPLGQSQFF. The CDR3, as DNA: TGTGCCAGCAGTCCCCTCGGACAGTCGCAGTTCTTC.

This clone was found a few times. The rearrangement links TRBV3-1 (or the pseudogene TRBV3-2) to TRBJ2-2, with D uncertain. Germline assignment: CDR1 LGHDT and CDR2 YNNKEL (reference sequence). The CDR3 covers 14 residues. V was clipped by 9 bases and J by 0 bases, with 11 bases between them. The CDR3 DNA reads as TGTGCCAGTGGAGCGAAGGCGAACACCGGGGAGCTGTTTTTT. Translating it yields CASGAKANTGELFF.

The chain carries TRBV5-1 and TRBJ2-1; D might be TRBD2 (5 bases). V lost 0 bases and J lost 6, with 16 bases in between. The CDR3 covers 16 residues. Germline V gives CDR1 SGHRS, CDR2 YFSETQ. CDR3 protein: CASSLDLVGVSNEQFF. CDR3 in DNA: TGCGCCAGCAGCTTGGATTTGGTGGGAGTGAGCAATGAGCAGTTCTTC.

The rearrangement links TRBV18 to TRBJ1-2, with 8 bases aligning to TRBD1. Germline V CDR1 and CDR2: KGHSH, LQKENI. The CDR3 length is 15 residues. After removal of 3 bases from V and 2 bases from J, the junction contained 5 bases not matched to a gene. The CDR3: CASSPVAGGNYGYTF. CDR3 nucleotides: TGTGCCAGCTCACCGGTGGCAGGGGGCAACTATGGCTACACCTTC.

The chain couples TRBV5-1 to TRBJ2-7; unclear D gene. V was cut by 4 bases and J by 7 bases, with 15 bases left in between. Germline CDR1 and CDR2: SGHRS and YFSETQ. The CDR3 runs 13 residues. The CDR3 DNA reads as TGCGCCAGCAGCGACGACTCTCTAGGAGAGCAGTACTTC. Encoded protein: CASSDDSLGEQYF.

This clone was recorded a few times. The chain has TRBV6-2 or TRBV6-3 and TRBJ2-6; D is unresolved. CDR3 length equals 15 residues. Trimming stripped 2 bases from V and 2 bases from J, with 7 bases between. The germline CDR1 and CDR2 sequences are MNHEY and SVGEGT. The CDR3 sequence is CASSYGPAGANVLTF. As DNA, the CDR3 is TGTGCCAGCAGTTACGGGCCGGCTGGGGCCAACGTCCTGACTTTC.

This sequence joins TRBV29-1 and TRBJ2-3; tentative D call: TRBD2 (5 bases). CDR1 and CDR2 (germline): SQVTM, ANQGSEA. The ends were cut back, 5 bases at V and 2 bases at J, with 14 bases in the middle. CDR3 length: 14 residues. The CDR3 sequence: CSVSGPGNTDTQYF. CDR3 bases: TGCAGCGTTAGCGGCCCGGGGAACACAGATACGCAGTATTTT.

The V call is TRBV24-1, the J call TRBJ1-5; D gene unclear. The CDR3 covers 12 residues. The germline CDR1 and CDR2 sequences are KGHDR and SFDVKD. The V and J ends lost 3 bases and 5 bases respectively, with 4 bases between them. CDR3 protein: CATSDPDQPQHF. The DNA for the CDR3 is TGTGCCACCAGTGATCCCGATCAGCCCCAGCATTTT.

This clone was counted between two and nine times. CDR3: CASSPGSGRARNEQFF. The CDR3 nucleotides read TGTGCCAGCTCACCAGGGAGCGGGAGGGCTCGCAATGAGCAGTTCTTC. V usage is TRBV18 and J usage is TRBJ2-1, with 10 bases lining up with TRBD2. The CDR3 totals 16 residues. Germline lookup yields CDR1 KGHSH and CDR2 LQKENI. V trimming: 2 bases; J trimming: 6 bases; junction bases outside the gene matches: 7.

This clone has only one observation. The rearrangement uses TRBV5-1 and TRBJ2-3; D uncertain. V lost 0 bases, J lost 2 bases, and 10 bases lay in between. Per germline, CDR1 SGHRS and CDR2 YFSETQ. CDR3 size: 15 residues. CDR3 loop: CASSLGGRNTDTQYF. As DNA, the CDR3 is TGCGCCAGCAGCTTGGGAGGTAGGAACACAGATACGCAGTATTTT.

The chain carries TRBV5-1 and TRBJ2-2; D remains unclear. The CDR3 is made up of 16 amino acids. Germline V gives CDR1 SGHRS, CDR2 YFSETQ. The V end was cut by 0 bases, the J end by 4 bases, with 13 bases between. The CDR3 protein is CASSLVTVRTTGELFF. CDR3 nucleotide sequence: TGCGCCAGCAGCTTGGTAACGGTGCGTACCACCGGGGAGCTGTTTTTT.